This note documents a single TCR beta chain sequence. Its matching antigen is unknown. The CDR3 contains 12 residues. Germline CDR1 reads SGHDN; CDR2 reads FVKESK. With UMIs, 5'RACE template switching was used to make TCR beta cDNA. TCRdb reprocessed the 5' RACE reads; each CDR3 protein has one entry and no DNA is given. The table gives more than 400,000 distinct CDR3 sequences; the top ten clones make up 7.3% of it. The sample is drawn from a study of T cells expressing NK-cell markers. Findings of the study overall: Topping the CD3+CD56-NKG2C+ fraction as well were these clonotypes, in a few donors. For roughly 6 donors, the dominant NKG2C+ clonotypes made up roughly 1.0-7.0% of their CD8+ T cells.

The chain recombines TRBV14 with TRBJ2-5. Sequenced: blood T cells: a sorted CD56 or NKG2C T cell subset, CD4+ or CD8+ T cells, or bulk PBMC T cells (not recorded which). This TCR derives from a woman aged 18 to 69 in good health. The CDR3 is CASSWQQEPQYF.